These 16 T cell receptor beta chains were sequenced from one sample in a study of T cell clonality in common variable immunodeficiency. Using immunoSEQ multiplex PCR, the repertoire was profiled, and TCRdb retains in-frame clones only, with some absent. The sample presents under 40,000 clones, none singletons. Sequencing used peripheral blood mononuclear cells. The source is a person aged 18-70 years in good health.

In this sample, this clone turned up many times. The read comes to an end 3 residues before the CDR3 does, leaving the germline J gene to fill in the end. V usage is TRBV20-1 and J usage is TRBJ2-7, with TRBD2 identical over 14 bases. Germline CDR1 is DFQATT and CDR2 is SNEGSKA (reference sequence). J lost 4 bases, V lost 6 bases, and 5 bases had no gene match. This CDR3 has 14 amino acids. The CDR3 bases that were read are TGCAGTGCCCAGACTAGCGGGAGGGCTTACGAG. It is translated as CSAQTSGRAYE. The entire CDR3 reads CSAQTSGRAYEQYF.

This clone was detected ten times or more. CDR3 DNA (partial): TGTGCCAGCAGGGGGGGGAGGAACACTGAA. Amino acid sequence: CASRGGRNTE. In full, the CDR3 reads CASRGGRNTEAFF. The chain recombines TRBV2 with TRBJ1-1; the D gene is possibly TRBD1 (5 bases). Sequencing ends 3 residues short of the CDR3 end; the germline J gene provides the rest. The CDR3 is 13 amino acids. Germline CDR1 and CDR2: SNHLY and FYNNEI. The ends were cut back, 6 bases at V and 1 base at J, with 9 bases in the middle.

Ten or more counts support this clone. The CDR3 end falls 3 residues outside the read, so it is completed with the germline J gene. The chain couples TRBV7-2 to TRBJ2-7; D possibly uses TRBD1 or TRBD2 (5 bases each). The CDR3 is made up of 14 amino acids. V was cut by 5 bases and J by 3 bases, with 14 bases left in between. The germline gives CDR1 SGHTA, CDR2 FQGNSA. The CDR3 loop reads CASSERGEIYEQYF. Partial CDR3 DNA: TGTGCCAGCAGCGAGAGGGGAGAAATCTACGAG.

This clone was detected ten times or more. Sequencing ends 3 residues short of the CDR3 end; the germline J gene provides the rest. The chain combines TRBV19 with TRBJ2-2; D is possibly TRBD1 (6 bases). Germline CDR1 and CDR2: LNHDA and SQIVND (reference sequence). There are 13 residues in the CDR3. V lost 8 bases and J 4 bases, leaving 11 bases between the germline ends. Incomplete CDR3 DNA: TGTGCCAGTTCCACAGGGCCCACCGGGGAG. It yields the protein CASSTGPTGE. The entire CDR3 is CASSTGPTGELFF.

The table lists this clone with many counts. The DNA ends 3 residues before the CDR3 does, and the rest of the CDR3 is filled in from the germline J gene. This rearrangement joins TRBV15 to TRBJ1-5; 7 positions match TRBD1. The CDR3 has 17 residues. The trim removed 3 bases at V and 3 bases at J, leaving 11 bases unmatched. The germline V gene encodes CDR1 LNHNV and CDR2 YYDKDF (reference sequence). The sequenced part of the CDR3 DNA is TGTGCCACCAGCAGTGCTTGGACAGGCGGAATCAATCAGCCC. It encodes CATSSAWTGGINQP. The complete CDR3 reads CATSSAWTGGINQPQHF.

Concerning this clone: The CDR3 goes on 3 residues after the read ends, and that part is filled in from the germline J gene. The gene calls are TRBV7-9 and TRBJ1-1; D remains unclear. Germline assignment: CDR1 SEHNR and CDR2 FQNEAQ (reference sequence). The CDR3 covers 12 residues. Trimming left V 3 bases short and J 6 bases short, with 8 bases between. CDR3 amino acids: CASSFSRAEAFF. The sequenced CDR3 bases are TGTGCCAGCAGCTTTTCGAGGGCTGAA. Filled out from reference TRBV7-9 and TRBJ1-1, the complete variable domain reads DTGVSQNPRHKITKRGQNVTFRCDPISEHNRLYWYRQTLGQGPEFLTYFQNEAQLEKSRLLSDRFSAERPKGSFSTLEIQRTEQGDSAMYLCASSFSRAEAFFGQGTRLTVV.

The sample holds many counts of this clone. The read terminates 3 residues ahead of where the CDR3 ends, so the germline J gene completes it. The V and J genes are TRBV30 and TRBJ1-3, with 8 bases that match TRBD1. Looked up from germline, CDR1 is GTSNPN and CDR2 is SVGIG (reference sequence). This CDR3 is built from 14 residues. V was pared by 5 bases and J by 3 bases, with 6 bases of the junction left unmatched. The CDR3 loop reads CAWGQGGDGNTIYF. Incomplete CDR3 DNA: TGTGCCTGGGGACAGGGAGGAGATGGAAACACC. The whole variable domain, remainder taken from reference TRBV30 and TRBJ1-3, is SQTIHQWPATLVQPVGSPLSLECTVEGTSNPNLYWYRQAAGRGLQLLFYSVGIGQISSEVPQNLSASRPQDRQFILSSKKLLLSDSGFYLCAWGQGGDGNTIYFGEGSWLTVV.

This clone has at least ten counts. The read terminates 3 residues before the CDR3 end, so the remaining end is supplied by the germline J gene. The chain combines TRBV30 with TRBJ1-1; D is unclear. The germline CDR1 and CDR2 sequences are GTSNPN and SVGIG (reference sequence). The CDR3 has 11 amino acids. V lost 4 bases and J 1 base, leaving 4 bases between the germline ends. The sequenced part of the CDR3 DNA is TGTGCCTGGACCAGGAACACTGAA. This translates into CAWTRNTE. The entire CDR3 protein is CAWTRNTEAFF.

This clone was counted many times. The sequenced fragment ends 3 residues before the CDR3 boundary, so the rest is inferred from the germline J gene. This chain connects TRBV11-3 to TRBJ2-3; 11 bases agree with TRBD2. The junction had 5 bases not matched to a gene; V was cut back by 6 bases and J by 6 bases. CDR1 and CDR2 from the germline V gene are SGHNT and YENEEA. The CDR3 totals 14 residues. CDR3 sequence reads: CASRLAGGRDTQYF. The CDR3 DNA, read in part, is TGTGCCAGCAGGCTAGCGGGAGGCAGGGATACG.

This clone was seen many times. The CDR3 goes on 3 residues after the read ends, and that part is filled in from the germline J gene. V gene TRBV30 combines with J gene TRBJ1-1; D is ambiguous. Germline-derived CDR1 and CDR2 are GTSNPN and SVGIG (reference sequence). This CDR3 has 13 amino acids. V gave up 2 bases and J gave up 0 bases, with 7 bases separating them. This CDR3 is CAWSWQVNTEAFF. The sequenced part of the CDR3 DNA is TGTGCCTGGAGTTGGCAGGTGAACACTGAA.

This clone was observed a few times. Partial CDR3 DNA: TGTGCCAGCAGTGAACAGTGGCCAAATTCCTCCTACGAG. It specifies CASSEQWPNSSYE. The whole CDR3 is CASSEQWPNSSYEQYF. This chain connects TRBV25-1 to TRBJ2-7; D call uncertain. The CDR3 extends 3 residues past the end of the read, so its final part is completed from the germline J gene. Germline V gene lookup returns CDR1 MGHDK and CDR2 SYGVNS. The V and J ends lost 2 bases and 0 bases respectively, with 14 bases between them. The CDR3 totals 16 residues.

In this sample, this clone turned up many times. The CDR3 end lies 3 residues beyond the end of the read and is filled in from the germline J gene. V is TRBV5-1 and J is TRBJ2-6, with D possibly matching TRBD1 (6 bases). The CDR3 runs 18 residues. V was trimmed by 4 bases and J by 0 bases, leaving 17 bases between them. Looked up from germline, CDR1 is SGHRS and CDR2 is YFSETQ. The part of the CDR3 DNA that was read is TGCGCCAGCAGCCACCGAGGACAGATAATCTCTGGGGCCAACGTC. Translating it yields CASSHRGQIISGANV. The complete CDR3 protein is CASSHRGQIISGANVLTF. Supplemented by reference TRBV5-1 and TRBJ2-6, the full variable domain reads KAGVTQTPRYLIKTRGQQVTLSCSPISGHRSVSWYQQTPGQGLQFLFEYFSETQRNKGNFPGRFSGRQFSNSRSEMNVSTLELGDSALYLCASSHRGQIISGANVLTFGAGSRLTVL.

Many counts were recorded for this clone. The read falls 3 residues short of the CDR3 end, and the missing part is taken from the germline J gene. V is TRBV30 and J is TRBJ2-6, with TRBD1 matching over 8 bases. CDR3 length: 15 amino acids. Per germline, CDR1 GTSNPN and CDR2 SVGIG (reference sequence). Trimming removed 8 bases from V and 4 bases from J; junction bases left unmatched: 10. The CDR3 protein is CARGQVSVGANVLTF. CDR3 bases read: TGTGCCCGGGGACAGGTGAGCGTCGGGGCCAACGTC.

This clone occurred many times. Read sequence stops 3 residues before the CDR3 end, and the germline J gene provides the missing end. The chain uses TRBV2 and TRBJ2-1; 9 bases line up with TRBD2. Germline lookup yields CDR1 SNHLY and CDR2 FYNNEI. J was trimmed by 9 bases and V by 10 bases; bases with no gene match: 13. The CDR3 has 14 amino acids. The CDR3 bases that were read are TGTGCCATCCCCGGGACTAGCATTCTTCGTGAG. It specifies CAIPGTSILRE. The full CDR3 reads CAIPGTSILREQFF.

This clone has a count of ten or more. Read data end 3 residues before the CDR3 end; the end is taken from the germline J gene. The chain carries TRBV9 and TRBJ2-1; 10 positions match TRBD2. Germline V CDR1 and CDR2: SGDLS, YYNGEE. With V trimmed by 2 bases and J by 8 bases, 7 bases remained unmatched. This CDR3 is built from 15 residues. The CDR3 spells CASSVEGGTSDEQFF. CDR3 DNA (partial): TGTGCCAGCAGCGTGGAGGGGGGGACTAGCGATGAG.

Ten or more counts support this clone. The read gets to within 3 residues of the CDR3 end, and the germline J gene fills in the rest. The V call is TRBV20-1, the J call TRBJ2-6, with no clear D. The CDR3 spans 15 residues. Germline-derived CDR1 and CDR2 are DFQATT and SNEGSKA (reference sequence). V lost 3 bases and J 2 bases, leaving 11 bases between the germline ends. CDR3 region: CSARASKAGANVLTF. The DNA read from the CDR3 is TGCAGTGCTAGGGCCTCAAAGGCTGGGGCCAACGTC.